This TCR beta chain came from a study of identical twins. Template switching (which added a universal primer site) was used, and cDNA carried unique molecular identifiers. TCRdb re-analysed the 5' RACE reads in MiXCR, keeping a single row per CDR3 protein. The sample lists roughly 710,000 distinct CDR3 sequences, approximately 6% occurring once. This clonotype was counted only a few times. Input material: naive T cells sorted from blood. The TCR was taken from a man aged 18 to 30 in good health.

The CDR3 here is CASSLLTGVQESIQYF. The CDR3 bases are TGTGCCAGCAGCTTACTGACAGGGGTACAGGAATCCATTCAGTACTTC. This chain links TRBV7-9 with TRBJ2-4; 8 nucleotides align to TRBD1. Looked up from germline, CDR1 is SEHNR and CDR2 is FQNEAQ (reference sequence). The CDR3 is made up of 16 amino acids. V lost 2 bases and J lost 9; bases outside the gene matches: 12.